The T cell receptor (beta chain) under discussion was sequenced for a study of regulatory T cells in long-lasting Graves disease. Whole-study context: For a period under 3 months, newly diagnosed Graves' patients had taken antithyroid drugs.

Arm-PCR of CDR3 regions and iRepertoire HTBI primers were used to build TCR beta libraries. Original methodology: Samples collectively showed 60 to 75 TRBV and 14 TRBJ segments. TCRdb processed the multiplex PCR reads anew with MiXCR; each CDR3 protein has one entry. In this record, the V and J calls reflect TCRdb's handling and not the investigators' own analysis. The data show approximately 390,000 distinct CDR3 sequences, with 15% to 20% seen just once and 20% held by the top ten. This clonotype was recorded many times. CDR3 length: 14 residues. The germline gives CDR1 SGHRS, CDR2 YFSETQ. V lost 0 bases, J lost 0 bases, and 6 bases lay in between. The time point denotes: newly diagnosed GD, antithyroid drugs for less than 3 months. The TCR library was made from RNA extracted from PBMCs. These data were likewise used in another study, on T cells in Graves' hyperthyroidism and ophthalmopathy. From that paper: Patients counted as stable if ophthalmopathy did not develop within 18 months.

The chain joins TRBV5-1 to TRBJ1-1; D is unresolved. The sequences come from peripheral blood mononuclear cells (PBMCs), collected at new diagnosis, from a patient treated with antithyroid drugs. The TCR comes from a woman aged 18 to 35 with Graves disease. CDR3 region: CASSLVGMNTEAFF. For the CDR3, the DNA is TGCGCCAGCAGCTTGGTTGGGATGAACACTGAAGCTTTCTTT.